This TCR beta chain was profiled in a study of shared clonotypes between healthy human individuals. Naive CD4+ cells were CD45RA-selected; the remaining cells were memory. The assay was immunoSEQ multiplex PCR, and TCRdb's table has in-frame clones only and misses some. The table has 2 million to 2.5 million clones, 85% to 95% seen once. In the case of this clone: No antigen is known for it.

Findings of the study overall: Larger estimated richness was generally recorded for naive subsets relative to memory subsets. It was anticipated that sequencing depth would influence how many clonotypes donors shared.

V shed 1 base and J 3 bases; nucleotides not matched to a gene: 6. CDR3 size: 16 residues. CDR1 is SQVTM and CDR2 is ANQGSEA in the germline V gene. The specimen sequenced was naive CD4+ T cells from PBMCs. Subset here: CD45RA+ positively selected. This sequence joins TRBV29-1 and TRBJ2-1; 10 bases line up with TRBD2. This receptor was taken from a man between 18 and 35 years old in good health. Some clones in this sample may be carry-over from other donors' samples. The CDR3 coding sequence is TGCAGCGTTGAAGGTGGGGGACTAGCGAACTACAATGAGCAGTTCTTC. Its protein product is CSVEGGGLANYNEQFF.